The present T cell receptor (beta chain) was sequenced within a study of blood T cell repertoires in COVID-19. Turning to the study itself: PBMCs, B-cell-depleted T cells, or T cells provided the cDNA or gDNA that made up the material.

Original analysis: It was from reference gene primer amplification that nucleated cell counts were estimated. Some clones are missing from TCRdb's copy, which holds only in-frame ones; the method was immunoSEQ multiplex PCR. V and J calls and clone size are those listed in that table; D and trimming were worked out from the DNA. Of 150,000 to 250,000 clones listed, 70% to 80% are singletons. Followed longitudinally, the Seattle patients had been enrolled during active infection. Trimming stripped 0 bases from V and 6 bases from J, with 15 bases between. Germline V CDR1 and CDR2: LGHDT, YNNKEL (reference sequence). The CDR3 loop spans 15 amino acids.

J is TRBJ2-7 and V is TRBV3-1 (or the pseudogene TRBV3-2); D not certain. Sequenced: peripheral blood. This TCR came from a woman aged 35 to 49 with COVID-19, enrolled during active disease. CDR3 in DNA: TGTGCCAGCAGCCAAGAGGGTAGCTTTGTGGGCGAGCAGTACTTC. Protein product: CASSQEGSFVGEQYF.